A selection of T cell receptor beta chains follows, all from one sample in a study of control samples from healthy donors and cancer patients. The assay was immunoSEQ multiplex PCR, and TCRdb's table has in-frame clones only and misses some. This sample carries 85,000 to 100,000 clones, roughly four fifths of them seen once, and the ten largest clones take approximately 2%. The sample consisted of blood. The receptors come from a man in his sixties in good health. CDR3s include the opening cysteine and the closing phenylalanine or tryptophan. A D gene is named only where the DNA matches it firmly. Size is omitted from some rows. Given values are once, few, many or a class for expanded clones.

j_call clone_size d_call v_call cdr3_aa cdr3_nt
TRBJ1-1 . . TRBV12-3/TRBV12-4 CASSFIGVEAFF TGTGCCAGCAGTTTCATCGGGGTCGAAGCTTTCTTT
TRBJ1-6 . . TRBV5-1 CASSLQGTGSPLHF TGCGCCAGCAGCTTGCAGGGGACGGGGTCACCCCTCCACTTT
TRBJ1-2 once . TRBV6-1 CASSEQGGGGYTF TGTGCCAGCAGTGAACAGGGTGGGGGTGGCTACACCTTC
TRBJ2-7 . . TRBV29-1 CSVGGGGNYEQYF TGCAGCGTTGGGGGAGGCGGGAACTACGAGCAGTACTTC
TRBJ2-1 . . TRBV5-4 CASSPLARGGLSYNEQFF TGTGCCAGCAGCCCTCTAGCGAGAGGGGGCCTCTCCTACAATGAGCAGTTCTTC
TRBJ2-3 . . TRBV24-1 CATSDPRDVPTDTQYF TGTGCCACCAGTGATCCCCGGGACGTACCAACAGATACGCAGTATTTT
TRBJ2-1 . TRBD2 TRBV3-1/TRBV3-2 CASSQDGGGVLDEQFF TGTGCCAGCAGCCAAGATGGCGGGGGGGTATTGGATGAGCAGTTCTTC
TRBJ2-5 . TRBD2 TRBV5-6 CASSFYRLAGVQETQYF TGTGCCAGCAGCTTTTATCGTCTAGCGGGGGTCCAAGAGACCCAGTACTTC
TRBJ2-7 . TRBD2 TRBV18 CASSPLSGGTSGRRYEQYF TGTGCCAGCTCACCACTGTCAGGGGGGACTAGCGGGAGGCGGTACGAGCAGTACTTC
TRBJ2-7 . TRBD2 TRBV25-1 CASSYSGTSAQYF TGTGCCAGCAGCTATTCCGGGACTAGCGCGCAGTACTTC
TRBJ1-2 . . TRBV7-9 CASSLATSGQDYGYTF TGTGCCAGCAGCTTAGCAACGTCGGGGCAGGACTATGGCTACACCTTC
TRBJ2-5 few TRBD2 TRBV2 CASSGEGYQETQYF TGTGCCAGCAGTGGGGAGGGGTACCAAGAGACCCAGTACTTC
TRBJ1-1 . . TRBV11-2 CASRLGPTGNTEAFF TGTGCCAGCAGACTCGGACCTACGGGGAACACTGAAGCTTTCTTT
TRBJ1-1 once . TRBV9 CASSVEGWNTEAFF TGTGCCAGCAGCGTAGAAGGGTGGAACACTGAAGCTTTCTTT
TRBJ1-5 once . TRBV6-5 CASITILGRDQPQHF TGTGCCAGCATTACGATCCTGGGTCGAGATCAGCCCCAGCATTTT
TRBJ2-1 . TRBD2 TRBV19 CASRGRGGGRADEQFF TGTGCCAGCCGCGGTAGAGGGGGCGGGAGGGCCGATGAGCAGTTCTTC
TRBJ1-2 . . TRBV7-2 CASSLAIQTNGYTF TGTGCCAGCAGCTTAGCGATCCAGACCAATGGCTACACCTTC
TRBJ2-1 . . TRBV5-4 CASSLRGRENNEQFF TGTGCCAGCAGCTTGAGGGGTCGAGAGAACAATGAGCAGTTCTTC
TRBJ2-3 . TRBD2 TRBV6-5 CASSYLSGKDTQYF TGTGCCAGCAGTTACCTTAGCGGGAAGGATACGCAGTATTTT
TRBJ1-2 . . TRBV5-1 CASSLGNGFNYGYTF TGCGCCAGCAGCTTGGGAAACGGATTTAACTATGGCTACACCTTC
TRBJ2-4 . . TRBV24-1 CATSDSGNIQYF TGTGCCACCAGTGATTCCGGAAACATTCAGTACTTC
TRBJ2-2 few . TRBV3-1/TRBV3-2 CASSPYGQTNTGELFF TGTGCCAGCAGCCCCTATGGGCAGACGAACACCGGGGAGCTGTTTTTT
TRBJ2-2 . . TRBV11-3 CASSFLPFEAGELFF TGTGCCAGCAGCTTTTTACCCTTTGAGGCCGGGGAGCTGTTTTTT
TRBJ2-3 few . TRBV5-5 CASSSDNERDTQYF TGTGCCAGCAGCTCCGACAATGAGAGGGATACGCAGTATTTT
TRBJ2-7 once . TRBV12-3/TRBV12-4 CASTLSPSYEQYF TGTGCCAGCACCCTAAGTCCTTCCTACGAGCAGTACTTC
TRBJ2-1 . TRBD1 TRBV7-8 CASSRLGQPYNEQFF TGTGCCAGCAGCCGCCTGGGACAGCCGTACAATGAGCAGTTCTTC
TRBJ1-1 . . TRBV5-1 CASSRDSGTEAFF TGCGCCAGCAGTCGGGACTCGGGGACTGAAGCTTTCTTT
TRBJ1-3 . . TRBV6-4 CASSESFGNTIYF TGTGCCAGCAGTGAATCCTTTGGAAACACCATATATTTT
TRBJ2-1 . TRBD1 TRBV19 CASTGDSSYNEQFF TGTGCCAGTACCGGGGACAGCTCCTACAATGAGCAGTTCTTC
TRBJ1-1 . . TRBV6-5 CASSFEGRTEAFF TGTGCCAGCAGTTTCGAGGGTAGGACTGAAGCTTTCTTT
TRBJ1-1 . . TRBV11-2 CASRDTVNTEAFF TGTGCCAGCAGGGACACGGTGAACACTGAAGCTTTCTTT
TRBJ2-2 few TRBD1 TRBV10-3 CATKRGQGFTGELFF TGTGCCACCAAGAGAGGACAGGGATTCACCGGGGAGCTGTTTTTT
TRBJ1-3 . . TRBV28 CASSLRTGSSGNTIYF TGTGCCAGCAGTTTACGTACTGGGAGCTCTGGAAACACCATATATTTT
TRBJ2-4 . TRBD2 TRBV7-9 CASSAVAGAKNIQYF TGTGCCAGCAGCGCCGTAGCGGGAGCCAAAAACATTCAGTACTTC
TRBJ2-7 . . TRBV18 CASSFSYEQYF TGTGCCAGCTCATTTTCCTACGAGCAGTACTTC
TRBJ1-6 . . TRBV28 CATGAGDSPLHF TGTGCCACAGGGGCCGGGGATTCACCCCTCCACTTT
TRBJ1-5 few . TRBV7-9 CASSLGSQPQHF TGTGCCAGCAGCTTAGGTTCCCAGCCCCAGCATTTT
TRBJ2-7 . TRBD2 TRBV6-5 CASSSGLAGGPHEQYF TGTGCCAGCAGTTCAGGACTAGCGGGAGGGCCCCACGAGCAGTACTTC
TRBJ2-1 . TRBD2 TRBV7-8 CASSLGTSVYNEQFF TGTGCCAGCAGCTTGGGGACTAGCGTATACAATGAGCAGTTCTTC
TRBJ2-1 few TRBD2 TRBV9 CASSASVGSGTRYNEQFF TGTGCCAGCAGCGCCTCGGTGGGTAGCGGGACGAGGTACAATGAGCAGTTCTTC
TRBJ1-1 . . TRBV9 CASSQQASNTEAFF TGTGCCAGCAGCCAACAGGCCTCGAACACTGAAGCTTTCTTT
TRBJ2-7 . TRBD1 TRBV7-9 CASSFVPGGGYEQYF TGTGCCAGCAGCTTTGTCCCAGGGGGCGGCTACGAGCAGTACTTC
TRBJ1-2 . . TRBV2 CASTVTVDYGYTF TGTGCCAGCACCGTGACCGTAGACTATGGCTACACCTTC
TRBJ2-5 . TRBD2 TRBV30 CAWSVSRLAGDLFRQETQYF TGTGCCTGGAGTGTCTCGCGGCTAGCGGGAGATTTGTTTCGACAAGAGACCCAGTACTTC
TRBJ1-4 . . TRBV3-1/TRBV3-2 CASSQDGRGGEKLFF TGTGCCAGCAGCCAAGACGGCAGGGGTGGGGAAAAACTGTTTTTT
TRBJ2-2 few . TRBV6-6 CASSRGELFF TGTGCCAGCAGTCGCGGGGAGCTGTTTTTT
TRBJ1-5 . . TRBV19 CASSIAASNQPQHF TGTGCCAGTAGTATCGCGGCTTCCAATCAGCCCCAGCATTTT
TRBJ2-3 . TRBD1 TRBV20-1 CSASPRMGQGYRDTQYF TGCAGTGCTAGTCCCCGTATGGGACAGGGTTACAGGGATACGCAGTATTTT
TRBJ1-2 few . TRBV4-2 CASSREVSANYGYTF TGTGCCAGCAGCAGGGAAGTATCAGCTAACTATGGCTACACCTTC
TRBJ2-1 few . TRBV19 CASSIQGRSGNEQFF TGTGCCAGTAGTATACAAGGTAGAAGCGGCAATGAGCAGTTCTTC
TRBJ1-2 once . TRBV4-2 CASSQEFEDGYTF TGTGCCAGCAGCCAAGAATTCGAGGATGGCTACACCTTC
TRBJ2-2 . . TRBV29-1 CSVEDVGRGTGELFF TGCAGCGTTGAAGATGTGGGTAGGGGGACCGGGGAGCTGTTTTTT
TRBJ2-7 . TRBD2 TRBV5-5 CASTREGFSYEQYF TGTGCCAGCACTCGGGAGGGCTTCTCCTACGAGCAGTACTTC
TRBJ2-1 . . TRBV29-1 CSVYLGVNEQFF TGCAGCGTCTACTTGGGGGTGAATGAGCAGTTCTTC